Sequencing of this T cell receptor beta chain was carried out in a study of blood T cell repertoires in COVID-19. Overall study context: Samples of COVID-19 (acute and convalescent) were obtained from the United States, Italy and Spain.

Those enrolled, adults aged about 18 to 89 years, came from some 25 US areas. Donors were grouped by their self-reported clinical history. Per the original methods: The assay estimated nucleated cells by amplifying reference gene primers. Sequenced by immunoSEQ multiplex PCR; TCRdb stores in-frame clones only, minus some. V and J calls plus clone size are reproduced from that table; the DNA served to infer D and trimming. The table has approximately 200,000 clones, around 85% seen once. Material: PBMCs or T cells enriched from blood (not recorded which). This TCR derives from a middle-aged man who had recovered from COVID-19.

The DNA for the CDR3 is TGTGCCAGCTCACCTAACAGGGCCATGTCCCCCGAGCAGTACTTC. It specifies CASSPNRAMSPEQYF. The chain has TRBV18 and TRBJ2-7, with D perhaps matching TRBD1 (6 bases). The CDR3 spans 15 residues. The V end lost 3 bases, the J end lost 6 bases, and 18 bases lay between the germline ends. Germline V gene lookup returns CDR1 KGHSH and CDR2 LQKENI.